This TCR beta chain was sequenced in a study of regulatory T cells in long-lasting Graves disease. Findings and limits, study-wide: Persistent patients shared more public clonotypes (about 2,700) than newly diagnosed patients (about 970).

Time point: newly diagnosed GD, antithyroid drugs for less than 3 months. The authors made the TCR library using RNA they extracted from PBMCs. The CDR3 runs to 14 residues. CDR1 and CDR2 from the germline V gene are MGHRA and YSYEKL. The V gene lost 6 bases and the J gene lost 2 bases, with 14 bases spanning the gap. CDR3 regions were amplified by Arm-PCR using iRepertoire HTBI primers to build TCR beta libraries. A single record per CDR3 protein comes from TCRdb applying MiXCR to the multiplex PCR reads. The sample yields approximately 400,000 distinct CDR3 sequences, under 15% seen once. This clonotype was counted only a few times. Its specificity is unknown. These same data were also listed under a study on T cells in Graves' hyperthyroidism and ophthalmopathy. In that study: Ophthalmopathy onset followed model prediction by a median approximately 6.2 months.

The chain employs TRBV4-1 and TRBJ2-7; maybe TRBD2 (5 bases). Source: peripheral blood mononuclear cells (PBMCs), taken at new diagnosis, from a patient treated with antithyroid drugs. The sequence came from a woman in her 30s with Graves disease. CDR3 DNA sequence: TGCGCCAGCAGTACGGCCCCGGGAACCTACGAGCAGTACTTC. This sequence encodes CASSTAPGTYEQYF.